This T cell receptor (beta chain) emerged from a study of blood T cell repertoires in COVID-19. Study as a whole: Sites across the United States, Italy and Spain contributed samples from acute and convalescent COVID-19.

CDR1 is GTSNPN and CDR2 is SVGIG in the germline V gene (reference sequence). Between the trimmed V and J ends, which lost 3 bases and 3 bases, there was a span of 12 bases. The CDR3 runs to 13 residues. Repertoires were generated with immunoSEQ multiplex PCR, while TCRdb's copy carries only in-frame clones and drops some. The sample shows roughly 380,000 clones, around 85% of them seen only once. The sample consisted of peripheral blood. The TCR comes from a woman aged 18-29 years with acute or convalescent COVID-19. This chain joins TRBV30 and TRBJ2-7; possibly TRBD1 for D (6 bases). The CDR3 sequence: CAWSLDSGYEQYF. The CDR3, as DNA: TGTGCCTGGAGCTTGGACAGTGGCTACGAGCAGTACTTC.